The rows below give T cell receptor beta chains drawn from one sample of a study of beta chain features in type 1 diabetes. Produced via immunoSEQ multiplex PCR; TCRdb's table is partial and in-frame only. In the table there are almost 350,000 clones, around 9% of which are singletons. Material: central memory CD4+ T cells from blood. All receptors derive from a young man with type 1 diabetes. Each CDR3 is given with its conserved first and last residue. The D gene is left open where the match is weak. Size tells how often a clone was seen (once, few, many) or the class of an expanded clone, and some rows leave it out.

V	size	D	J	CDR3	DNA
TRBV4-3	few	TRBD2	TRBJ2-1	CASSHILSGGARYEQFF	TGCGCCAGCAGCCATATCTTAAGCGGGGGGGCACGGTATGAGCAGTTCTTC
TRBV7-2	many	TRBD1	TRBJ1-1	CASSPWGQLNTEAFF	TGTGCCAGCAGCCCCTGGGGACAGCTGAACACTGAAGCTTTCTTT
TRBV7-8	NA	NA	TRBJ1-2	CASSIEGYGYTF	TGTGCCAGCAGCATCGAGGGCTATGGCTACACCTTC
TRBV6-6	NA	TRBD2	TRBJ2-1	CASTDGTSGNNEQFF	TGTGCCAGCACCGACGGGACTAGCGGAAACAATGAGCAGTTCTTC
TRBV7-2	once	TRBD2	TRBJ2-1	CASSLSGGIDEQFF	TGTGCCAGCAGCCTGAGCGGGGGGATAGATGAGCAGTTCTTC
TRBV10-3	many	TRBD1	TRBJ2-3	CAISTGTGEDTQYF	TGTGCCATCAGCACCGGGACAGGCGAAGATACGCAGTATTTT
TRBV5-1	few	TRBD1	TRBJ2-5	CASTQGEETQYF	TGCGCCAGCACTCAGGGGGAAGAGACCCAGTACTTC
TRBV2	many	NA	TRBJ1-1	CASSEVGKAFF	TGTGCCAGCAGTGAAGTCGGAAAAGCTTTCTTT
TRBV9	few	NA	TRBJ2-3	CASSVVMGTDTQYF	TGTGCCAGCAGCGTAGTCATGGGCACAGATACGCAGTATTTT
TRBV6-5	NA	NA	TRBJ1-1	CASSYSPGTEAFF	TGTGCCAGCAGTTACTCGCCGGGCACTGAAGCTTTCTTT
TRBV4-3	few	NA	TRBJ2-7	CASSQGQGGLVEQYF	TGCGCCAGCAGCCAAGGACAGGGAGGTTTGGTCGAGCAGTACTTC
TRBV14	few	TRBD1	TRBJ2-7	CASSRNTGGTQYF	TGTGCCAGCAGTCGAAACACAGGGGGGACGCAGTACTTC
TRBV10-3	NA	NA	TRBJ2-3	CAISESIQTPTDTQYF	TGTGCCATCAGTGAGTCGATCCAGACTCCCACAGATACGCAGTATTTT
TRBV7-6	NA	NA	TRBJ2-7	CASSLAPRSGEQYF	TGTGCCAGCAGCTTAGCGCCCCGTTCAGGGGAGCAGTACTTC
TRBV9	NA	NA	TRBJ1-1	CASSVVTGNTEAFF	TGTGCCAGCAGCGTAGTCACAGGGAACACTGAAGCTTTCTTT
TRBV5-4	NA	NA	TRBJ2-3	CASSPQQDSTDTQYF	TGTGCCAGCAGCCCCCAGCAGGACAGCACAGATACGCAGTATTTT
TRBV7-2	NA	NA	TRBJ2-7	CASSFETGYYEQYF	TGTGCCAGCAGCTTTGAAACAGGGTACTACGAGCAGTACTTC